This is a list of T cell receptor beta chains from one sample in a study of early T cells in non-severe SARS-CoV-2 infection. TCRdb re-derived calls from the 5' RACE reads in MiXCR, one entry per CDR3 protein. The data contain 100,000 to 150,000 distinct CDR3 sequences, more than 12% of them seen just once; the ten biggest clones take up 21%. The material sequenced was whole blood. Receptor source: an adult who was a healthcare worker with PCR-confirmed SARS-CoV-2 infection or an uninfected control (not recorded which). Each CDR3 is given without its conserved first and last residue. Fields, in order: V gene, clone size, CDR3 protein. The size field is filled for only some rows; it gives once, few, many or a size class.

TRBV20-1,NA,SADPASGSSYNEQF
TRBV5-1,many,ASRTGSNTEAF
TRBV12-3/TRBV12-4,NA,ASSLQIMNTEAF
TRBV13,few,ASSGPRGRRGVEAF
TRBV2,NA,ASSESWYQQETQY
TRBV4-1,few,ASSQDPRGTGVEQY
TRBV29-1,few,SVDLHSYGYT
TRBV11-1,few,ASSSTGERSPLH
TRBV18,few,ASSTAGRDQPQH
TRBV2,NA,ASSLDNSEQY
TRBV20-1,NA,SARGAYAVDNSPLH
TRBV4-2,few,ASSPNRGDTQY
TRBV20-1,many,SARKGDRSYEQY
TRBV7-8,many,ASSSLTTRDTQY
TRBV7-9,many,ASSLTISTDTQY
TRBV3-1,few,ASTLSGVSNTEAF
TRBV10-2,NA,ASRPVGAPGATDTQY
TRBV5-8,few,ASSPKRGAGVLSSF
TRBV5-4,NA,ASSPWEGITAGELF
TRBV3-1,few,ASSQALGEPQH
TRBV15,NA,ATSLRTGNTEAF
TRBV7-2,NA,ASSDFSGVETQY
TRBV6-6,many,ASSSLMNTEAF
TRBV7-3,once,ASSLEGVGEAF
TRBV9,many,ASSVDPHPLGLAGGDEQY